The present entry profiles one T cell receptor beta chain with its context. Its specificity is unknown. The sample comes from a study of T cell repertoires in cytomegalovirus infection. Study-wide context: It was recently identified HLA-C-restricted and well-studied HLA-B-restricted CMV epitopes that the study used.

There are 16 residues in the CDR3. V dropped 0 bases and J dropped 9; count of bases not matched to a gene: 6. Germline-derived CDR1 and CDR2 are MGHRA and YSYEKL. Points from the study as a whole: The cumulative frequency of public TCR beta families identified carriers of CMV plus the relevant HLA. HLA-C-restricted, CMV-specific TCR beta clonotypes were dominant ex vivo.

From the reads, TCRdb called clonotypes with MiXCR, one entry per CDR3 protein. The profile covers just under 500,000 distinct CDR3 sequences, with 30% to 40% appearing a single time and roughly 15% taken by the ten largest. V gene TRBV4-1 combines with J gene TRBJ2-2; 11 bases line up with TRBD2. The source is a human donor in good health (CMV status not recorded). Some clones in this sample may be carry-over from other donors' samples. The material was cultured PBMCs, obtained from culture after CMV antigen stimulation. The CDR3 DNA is TGCGCCAGCAGCCAAGAACTAGCGGGAGTTGGCCGGGAGCTGTTTTTT. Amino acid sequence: CASSQELAGVGRELFF.